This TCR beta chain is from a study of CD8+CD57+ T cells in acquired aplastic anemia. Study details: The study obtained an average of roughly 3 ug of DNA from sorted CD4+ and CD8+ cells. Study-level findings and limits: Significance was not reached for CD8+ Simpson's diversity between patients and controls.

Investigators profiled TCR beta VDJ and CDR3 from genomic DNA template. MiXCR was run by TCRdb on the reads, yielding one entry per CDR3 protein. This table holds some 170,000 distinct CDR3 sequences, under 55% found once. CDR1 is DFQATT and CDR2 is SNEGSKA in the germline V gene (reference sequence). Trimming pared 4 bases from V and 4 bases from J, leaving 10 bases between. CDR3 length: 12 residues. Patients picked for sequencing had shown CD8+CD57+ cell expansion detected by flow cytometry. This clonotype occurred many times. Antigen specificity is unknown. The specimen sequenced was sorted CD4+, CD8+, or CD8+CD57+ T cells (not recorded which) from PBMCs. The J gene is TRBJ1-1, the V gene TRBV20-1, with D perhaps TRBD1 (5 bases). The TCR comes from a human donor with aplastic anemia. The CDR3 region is CSAKDRSTEAFF. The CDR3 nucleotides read TGCAGTGCTAAAGACAGAAGCACTGAAGCTTTCTTT.